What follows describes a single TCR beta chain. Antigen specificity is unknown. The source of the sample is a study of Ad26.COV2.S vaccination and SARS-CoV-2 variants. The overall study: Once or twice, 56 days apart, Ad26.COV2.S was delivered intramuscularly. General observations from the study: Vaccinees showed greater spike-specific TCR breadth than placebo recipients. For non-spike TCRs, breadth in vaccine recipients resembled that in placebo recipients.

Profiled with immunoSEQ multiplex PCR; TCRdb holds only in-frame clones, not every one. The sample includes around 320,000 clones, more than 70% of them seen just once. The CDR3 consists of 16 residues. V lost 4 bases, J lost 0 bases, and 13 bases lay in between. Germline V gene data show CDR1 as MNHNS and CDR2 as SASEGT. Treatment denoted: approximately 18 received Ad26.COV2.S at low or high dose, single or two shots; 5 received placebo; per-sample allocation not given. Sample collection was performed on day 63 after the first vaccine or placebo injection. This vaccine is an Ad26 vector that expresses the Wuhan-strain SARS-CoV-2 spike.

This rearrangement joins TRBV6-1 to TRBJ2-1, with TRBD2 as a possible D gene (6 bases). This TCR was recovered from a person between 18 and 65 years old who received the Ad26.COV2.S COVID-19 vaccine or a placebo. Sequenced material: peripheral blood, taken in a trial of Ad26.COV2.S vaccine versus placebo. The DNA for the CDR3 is TGTGCCAGCAGTGGGTTGCGGGGTCGCTCCTACAATGAGCAGTTCTTC. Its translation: CASSGLRGRSYNEQFF.